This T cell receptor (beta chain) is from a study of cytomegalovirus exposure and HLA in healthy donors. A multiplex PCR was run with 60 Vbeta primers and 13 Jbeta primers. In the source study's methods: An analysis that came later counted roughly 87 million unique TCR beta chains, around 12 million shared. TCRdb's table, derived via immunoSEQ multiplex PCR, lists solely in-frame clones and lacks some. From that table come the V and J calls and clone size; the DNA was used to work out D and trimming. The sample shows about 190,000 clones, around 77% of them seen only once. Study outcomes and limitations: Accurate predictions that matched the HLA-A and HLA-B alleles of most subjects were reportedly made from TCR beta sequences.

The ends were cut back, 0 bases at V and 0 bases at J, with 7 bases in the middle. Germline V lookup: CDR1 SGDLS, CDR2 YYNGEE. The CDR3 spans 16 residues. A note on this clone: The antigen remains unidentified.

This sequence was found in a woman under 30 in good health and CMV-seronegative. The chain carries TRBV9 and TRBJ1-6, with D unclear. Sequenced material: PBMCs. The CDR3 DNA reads TGTGCCAGCAGCGTAGGAGTTAGCTCCTATAATTCACCCCTCCACTTT. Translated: CASSVGVSSYNSPLHF.